A selection of T cell receptor beta chains follows, all from one sample in a study of CD8 T cells in Susac syndrome. MiXCR, run by TCRdb on the immunoSEQ multiplex PCR reads, gives a single entry per CDR3 protein. The sample comprises 160,000 or so distinct CDR3 sequences, 85% to 95% of which are singletons, and more than 0.095% rests with the top ten. The source material was CD4+ T cells from PBMCs. The receptors stem from a human donor with Susac syndrome. The conserved cysteine and the conserved F or W are not part of the CDR3 here. Each record gives: V gene, CDR3 length, clone size, CDR3 protein. A row's size may be missing; if present it is once, few, many or a size class.

V gene: TRBV6-5; CDR3 length: 9; clone size: NA; CDR3 protein: ASSSLNEQF
V gene: TRBV20-1; CDR3 length: 14; clone size: NA; CDR3 protein: SARVGAGSLGDGYT
V gene: TRBV6-2/TRBV6-3; CDR3 length: 14; clone size: NA; CDR3 protein: ASSFGEVDLGETQY
V gene: TRBV30; CDR3 length: 12; clone size: NA; CDR3 protein: ARSASPFNSPLH
V gene: TRBV18; CDR3 length: 14; clone size: NA; CDR3 protein: ASSPVQASSDSPLH
V gene: TRBV7-6; CDR3 length: 12; clone size: NA; CDR3 protein: ASSPETGNYGYT
V gene: TRBV5-1; CDR3 length: 13; clone size: NA; CDR3 protein: ASSLPDPDGNTIY
V gene: TRBV7-9; CDR3 length: 10; clone size: once; CDR3 protein: ASSPQTDTQY
V gene: TRBV25-1; CDR3 length: 15; clone size: NA; CDR3 protein: ASSEVGGSVYNSPLH
V gene: TRBV5-4; CDR3 length: 15; clone size: NA; CDR3 protein: ASSVMGTSGGLETQY
V gene: TRBV29-1; CDR3 length: 11; clone size: once; CDR3 protein: SVEGSPEDTQY
V gene: TRBV23-1; CDR3 length: 12; clone size: NA; CDR3 protein: ASSPPGRRSTKY
V gene: TRBV5-1; CDR3 length: 13; clone size: NA; CDR3 protein: ASNGQGNFGETQY
V gene: TRBV4-1; CDR3 length: 13; clone size: NA; CDR3 protein: ATGREGGINEKLF
V gene: TRBV4-2; CDR3 length: 14; clone size: NA; CDR3 protein: ASSRQLDRDHYEQY
V gene: TRBV20-1; CDR3 length: 16; clone size: NA; CDR3 protein: SARVLESGRSNTGELF
V gene: TRBV9; CDR3 length: 12; clone size: NA; CDR3 protein: ASSGGSLDGELF
V gene: TRBV2; CDR3 length: 13; clone size: NA; CDR3 protein: ASSQTGSSTDTQY
V gene: TRBV7-9; CDR3 length: 11; clone size: NA; CDR3 protein: ASSPGNGSPLH
V gene: TRBV18; CDR3 length: 14; clone size: NA; CDR3 protein: ASSPYQGVDTGELF
V gene: TRBV5-1; CDR3 length: 9; clone size: NA; CDR3 protein: ASTRGRGYT
V gene: TRBV19; CDR3 length: 12; clone size: NA; CDR3 protein: ASRTGLNTGELF
V gene: TRBV29-1; CDR3 length: 12; clone size: NA; CDR3 protein: SVESSERTDTQY
V gene: TRBV27; CDR3 length: 13; clone size: NA; CDR3 protein: ASSPRDSSTGELF
V gene: TRBV5-1; CDR3 length: 15; clone size: once; CDR3 protein: ASSSQGSGQIGTEAF
V gene: TRBV4-1; CDR3 length: 14; clone size: once; CDR3 protein: ASSQTHRGTYNEQF
V gene: TRBV9; CDR3 length: 14; clone size: NA; CDR3 protein: ASSAQVGSGAGELF
V gene: TRBV20-1; CDR3 length: 13; clone size: NA; CDR3 protein: SANSDRSRDEKLF
V gene: TRBV7-9; CDR3 length: 14; clone size: NA; CDR3 protein: ASSRDLSDSDSEAF
V gene: TRBV9; CDR3 length: 12; clone size: NA; CDR3 protein: ASRQDSGANVLT
V gene: TRBV5-1; CDR3 length: 10; clone size: NA; CDR3 protein: ASSSPTDEQF
V gene: TRBV3-1; CDR3 length: 13; clone size: NA; CDR3 protein: ASSPGTAQEETQY
V gene: TRBV20-1; CDR3 length: 11; clone size: NA; CDR3 protein: SARGDQSWPQH
V gene: TRBV4-2; CDR3 length: 14; clone size: NA; CDR3 protein: ASSQDSGGISETQY
V gene: TRBV3-1; CDR3 length: 13; clone size: NA; CDR3 protein: ASSRRGLGNTEAF
V gene: TRBV5-1; CDR3 length: 12; clone size: NA; CDR3 protein: ASSPQGGRYEQY
V gene: TRBV29-1; CDR3 length: 10; clone size: NA; CDR3 protein: SAGQFNYGYT